The rows below give T cell receptor beta chains drawn from one sample of a study of CD8 T cells in Susac syndrome. TCRdb independently ran MiXCR on the immunoSEQ multiplex PCR reads; one entry per CDR3 protein. The table records more than 80,000 distinct CDR3 sequences, 94% of them present only once. The sample taken for sequencing was CD8+ T cells from PBMCs. These receptors originate from a human donor with Susac syndrome. Each CDR3 is given with its conserved first and last residue. The order of the fields is CDR3 protein, CDR3 DNA, D gene, J gene, V gene, clone size. A D gene is named only where the DNA matches it firmly. Clone size is given for some rows only: seen once, a few or many times, or a class if the clone is expanded.

CASSQVIGGSSYEQYF,TGCGCCAGCAGCCAAGTCATCGGGGGTAGCTCCTACGAGCAGTACTTC,.,TRBJ2-7,TRBV4-1,.
CASSSAGGNQPQHF,TGTGCCAGCAGTTCGGCAGGGGGGAATCAGCCCCAGCATTTT,TRBD1,TRBJ1-5,TRBV12-3/TRBV12-4,.
CASSLGGYQGDVIYF,TGTGCCAGCAGCTTGGGTGGTTACCAAGGGGACGTGATCTACTTC,.,TRBJ2-5,TRBV5-6,.
CASSLASWQETQYF,TGTGCCAGCAGCTTGGCTAGCTGGCAAGAGACCCAGTACTTC,.,TRBJ2-5,TRBV7-6,.
CASSYSSLSPDTQYF,TGTGCCAGCAGTTACTCGAGTTTATCTCCAGATACGCAGTATTTT,.,TRBJ2-3,TRBV6-5,once
CASSESGADYEQYF,TGTGCCAGCAGTGAGAGCGGGGCAGACTACGAGCAGTACTTC,TRBD2,TRBJ2-7,TRBV2,.
CASSPEGTGVHEQYF,TGTGCCAGCAGTCCGGAGGGGACAGGCGTACACGAGCAGTACTTC,TRBD1,TRBJ2-7,TRBV12-3/TRBV12-4,once
CASYEEIPRTLNEAFF,TGTGCCAGCTACGAGGAAATCCCGCGAACACTGAACGAAGCTTTCTTT,.,TRBJ1-1,TRBV18,.
CASSPDSLRTGELFF,TGTGCCAGCTCACCGGACTCCCTTCGGACCGGGGAGCTGTTTTTT,.,TRBJ2-2,TRBV18,.
CTSSQDISWDSNQPQHF,TGCACCAGCAGCCAAGATATAAGTTGGGATAGCAATCAGCCCCAGCATTTT,.,TRBJ1-5,TRBV1,once
CASSFPGNTEAFF,TGCGCCAGCAGCTTCCCGGGGAACACTGAAGCTTTCTTT,.,TRBJ1-1,TRBV5-1,.
CASSQDPDYYNEQFF,TGCGCCAGCAGCCAAGATCCCGACTACTACAATGAGCAGTTCTTC,.,TRBJ2-1,TRBV4-3,.
CANDRGQGNEQFF,TGTGCCAACGACAGGGGGCAAGGCAATGAGCAGTTCTTC,TRBD1,TRBJ2-1,TRBV2,once
CSVDRPVFRVGTDTQYF,TGCAGCGTTGATCGGCCCGTCTTCAGGGTTGGGACAGATACGCAGTATTTT,.,TRBJ2-3,TRBV29-1,.
CASSFHHEQFF,TGTGCCAGCAGCTTTCACCATGAGCAGTTCTTC,.,TRBJ2-1,TRBV7-9,.
CASSPNRGWGYTF,TGTGCCAGCAGCCCAAACAGGGGTTGGGGCTACACCTTC,TRBD1,TRBJ1-2,TRBV14,.
CASSPLYGRGTQETQYF,TGTGCCAGCAGTCCGCTCTATGGGCGGGGGACCCAAGAGACCCAGTACTTC,TRBD2,TRBJ2-5,TRBV12-3/TRBV12-4,.
CSARDQMNTEAFF,TGCAGTGCTAGAGATCAGATGAACACTGAAGCTTTCTTT,.,TRBJ1-1,TRBV20-1,.
CATSRTDRDEQYF,TGTGCCACCAGCAGGACCGACAGGGACGAGCAGTACTTC,TRBD1,TRBJ2-7,TRBV15,.
CASGAGASYEQYF,TGTGCCAGCGGAGCGGGGGCCAGCTACGAGCAGTACTTC,TRBD2,TRBJ2-7,TRBV3-1,.
CASSLGTGPQDEQYF,TGTGCCAGCAGTTTAGGGACAGGGCCCCAAGACGAGCAGTACTTC,TRBD1,TRBJ2-7,TRBV12-3/TRBV12-4,once
CASSLSGLGTEAFF,TGTGCCAGCAGCTTAAGCGGTCTCGGCACTGAAGCTTTCTTT,.,TRBJ1-1,TRBV7-3,.
CAISDRVSEQYF,TGTGCCATCAGTGACAGGGTTTCCGAGCAGTACTTC,.,TRBJ2-7,TRBV10-3,.
CASSEGAGGQETQYF,TGCGCCAGCAGTGAAGGAGCGGGAGGACAAGAGACCCAGTACTTC,TRBD2,TRBJ2-5,TRBV10-2,.
CSAPPGGGLPTSTDTQYF,TGCAGTGCTCCTCCCGGCGGGGGGCTACCCACTAGCACAGATACGCAGTATTTT,TRBD2,TRBJ2-3,TRBV20-1,.
CASSQEGGGALDTQYF,TGTGCCAGCAGCCAAGAAGGCGGGGGGGCCCTGGATACGCAGTATTTT,TRBD2,TRBJ2-3,TRBV3-1,.
CASSLDRGPYEQYF,TGTGCCAGCAGTTTAGACAGGGGGCCATACGAGCAGTACTTC,TRBD1,TRBJ2-7,TRBV27,.
CASSLTSSGTETYEQYF,TGCGCCAGCAGCTTAACTTCATCCGGGACGGAGACCTACGAGCAGTACTTC,.,TRBJ2-7,TRBV5-1,.
CSVDVPGRTSYEQYF,TGCAGCGTTGACGTGCCAGGGCGGACCTCCTACGAGCAGTACTTC,.,TRBJ2-7,TRBV29-1,.
CSARLGLDTQYF,TGCAGTGCTAGGCTGGGATTAGATACGCAGTATTTT,.,TRBJ2-3,TRBV20-1,.
CASSSVGQGLDGYTF,TGTGCCAGCAGTTCCGTGGGACAGGGCTTAGATGGCTACACCTTC,TRBD1,TRBJ1-2,TRBV27,.
CASSYANTGELFF,TGTGCCAGCAGTTACGCGAACACCGGGGAGCTGTTTTTT,.,TRBJ2-2,TRBV6-5,.
CASSIDLGARYEQYF,TGTGCCAGTAGTATAGATTTGGGAGCCCGCTACGAGCAGTACTTC,.,TRBJ2-7,TRBV19,.
CASSASEDEAFF,TGTGCCAGCAGCGCGTCAGAGGACGAAGCTTTCTTT,.,TRBJ1-1,TRBV9,.
CASSLGQQETQYF,TGTGCCAGCAGCTTAGGACAGCAAGAGACCCAGTACTTC,.,TRBJ2-5,TRBV7-8,few
CASSQESHYEQYF,TGTGCCAGCAGCCAAGAGTCCCATTACGAGCAGTACTTC,.,TRBJ2-7,TRBV3-1,.
CASRGLARETQYF,TGTGCCAGCAGGGGCCTAGCGCGAGAGACCCAGTACTTC,.,TRBJ2-5,TRBV7-6,.
CASSLEVLADTQYF,TGCGCCAGCAGCTTGGAGGTTTTGGCAGATACGCAGTATTTT,.,TRBJ2-3,TRBV5-1,once
CASSVAGGARETQYF,TGTGCCAGCAGCGTAGCCGGGGGGGCCCGGGAGACCCAGTACTTC,TRBD2,TRBJ2-5,TRBV9,.
CASSLVTGVGYTF,TGTGCCAGCAGCTTAGTGACAGGGGTGGGCTACACCTTC,TRBD1,TRBJ1-2,TRBV11-2,.
CASSMRGVSNQPQHF,TGTGCCAGTAGTATGAGGGGCGTCAGCAATCAGCCCCAGCATTTT,.,TRBJ1-5,TRBV19,.
CASSAYKGGEGGNYGYTF,TGTGCCAGCAGCGCCTATAAAGGAGGGGAGGGAGGTAACTATGGCTACACCTTC,.,TRBJ1-2,TRBV9,.
CASSPAREQFF,TGCGCCAGCAGCCCGGCCAGGGAGCAGTTCTTC,.,TRBJ2-1,TRBV5-1,.
CASSATSGGMSSGANVLTF,TGTGCCAGCAGTGCGACTAGCGGGGGGATGAGCTCTGGGGCCAACGTCCTGACTTTC,TRBD2,TRBJ2-6,TRBV2,.
CASSFGGPYNEQFF,TGTGCCAGCAGTTTCGGGGGGCCTTACAATGAGCAGTTCTTC,.,TRBJ2-1,TRBV27,.
CASGLDWDSPLHF,TGTGCTAGTGGTTTGGATTGGGACTCACCCCTCCACTTT,.,TRBJ1-6,TRBV12-5,.
CASSIGGGVNEQFF,TGTGCCAGTAGTATCGGCGGAGGGGTAAATGAGCAGTTCTTC,.,TRBJ2-1,TRBV19,.
CASGGQAYEQYF,TGTGCCAGCGGTGGACAGGCCTACGAGCAGTACTTC,TRBD1,TRBJ2-7,TRBV27,once
CASSSTGTGGNEQYF,TGTGCCAGCAGCTCGACCGGGACAGGGGGCAACGAGCAGTACTTC,TRBD1,TRBJ2-7,TRBV11-2,.
CASSQDPDLYAGELFF,TGTGCCAGCAGCCAAGATCCCGACTTATACGCCGGGGAGCTGTTTTTT,.,TRBJ2-2,TRBV3-1,.
CASSRSWDSYTF,TGTGCCAGCAGTCGTAGCTGGGATAGCTACACCTTC,.,TRBJ1-2,TRBV9,.
CASSFPFVRSGANVLTF,TGTGCCAGCAGTTTTCCCTTTGTCAGGTCTGGGGCCAACGTCCTGACTTTC,.,TRBJ2-6,TRBV12-3/TRBV12-4,.
CASSPRQTTEQYF,TGTGCCAGCAGTCCCCGACAGACCACGGAGCAGTACTTC,.,TRBJ2-7,TRBV6-2/TRBV6-3,.
CASSQRGLADTGELFF,TGCGCCAGCAGCCAACGGGGACTAGCGGATACCGGGGAGCTGTTTTTT,TRBD2,TRBJ2-2,TRBV4-1,.
CASSEGLANEQFF,TGTGCCAGTAGTGAGGGACTAGCCAATGAGCAGTTCTTC,TRBD2,TRBJ2-1,TRBV19,once